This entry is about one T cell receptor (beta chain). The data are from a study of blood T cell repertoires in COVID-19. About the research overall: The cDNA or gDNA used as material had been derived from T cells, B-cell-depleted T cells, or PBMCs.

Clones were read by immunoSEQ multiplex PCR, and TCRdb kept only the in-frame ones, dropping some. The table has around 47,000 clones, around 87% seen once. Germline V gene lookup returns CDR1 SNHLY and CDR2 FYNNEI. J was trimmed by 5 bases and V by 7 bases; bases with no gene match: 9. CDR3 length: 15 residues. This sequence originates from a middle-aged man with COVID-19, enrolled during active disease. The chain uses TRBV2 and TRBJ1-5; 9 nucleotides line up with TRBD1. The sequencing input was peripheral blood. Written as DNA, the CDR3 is TGTGCCAGCACCCCGGACAGGGGAAAAGATCAGCCCCAGCATTTT. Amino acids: CASTPDRGKDQPQHF.